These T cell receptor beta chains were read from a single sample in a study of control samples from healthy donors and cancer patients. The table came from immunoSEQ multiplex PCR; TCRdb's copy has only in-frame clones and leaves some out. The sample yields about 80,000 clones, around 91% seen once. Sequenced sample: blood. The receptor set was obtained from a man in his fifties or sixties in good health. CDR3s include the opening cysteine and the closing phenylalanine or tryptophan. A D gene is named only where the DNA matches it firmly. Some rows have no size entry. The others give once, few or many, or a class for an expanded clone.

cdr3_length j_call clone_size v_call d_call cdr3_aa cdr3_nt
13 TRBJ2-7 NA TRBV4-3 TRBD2 CASSRGRGYEQYF TGCGCCAGCAGCCGGGGGAGGGGATACGAGCAGTACTTC
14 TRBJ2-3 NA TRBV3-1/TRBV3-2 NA CASSQAGAPNTQYF TGTGCCAGCAGCCAAGCGGGGGCCCCTAATACGCAGTATTTT
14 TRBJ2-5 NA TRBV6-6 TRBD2 CASSYRAGQETQYF TGTGCCAGCAGTTACAGAGCGGGACAAGAGACCCAGTACTTC
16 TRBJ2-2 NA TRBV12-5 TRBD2 CASGWTSGGSTGELFF TGTGCTAGTGGTTGGACTAGCGGGGGGTCAACCGGGGAGCTGTTTTTT
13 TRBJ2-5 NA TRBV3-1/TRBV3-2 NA CASSQDRKGTQYF TGTGCCAGCAGCCAAGATCGGAAGGGGACCCAGTACTTC
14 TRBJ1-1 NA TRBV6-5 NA CASSWAGMNTEAFF TGTGCCAGCAGTTGGGCGGGGATGAACACTGAAGCTTTCTTT
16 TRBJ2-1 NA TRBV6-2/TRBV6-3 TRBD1 CASSAGTGLTYNEQFF TGTGCCAGCAGCGCCGGGACAGGGCTGACCTACAATGAGCAGTTCTTC
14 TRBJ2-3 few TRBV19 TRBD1 CASSNRGLPDTQYF TGTGCCAGTAGTAACAGGGGGCTCCCAGATACGCAGTATTTT
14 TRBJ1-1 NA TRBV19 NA CASSIPGGRTEAFF TGTGCCAGTAGTATCCCGGGGGGGAGGACTGAAGCTTTCTTT
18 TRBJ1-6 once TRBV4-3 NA CASSQEGKGTGNNSPLHF TGCGCCAGCAGCCAAGAGGGGAAAGGGACTGGCAATAATTCACCCCTCCACTTT
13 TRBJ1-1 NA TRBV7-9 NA CASSPPTDAEAFF TGTGCCAGCAGCCCCCCTACGGACGCTGAAGCTTTCTTT
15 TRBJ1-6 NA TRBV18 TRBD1 CASSPPHRGRTPLHF TGTGCCAGCTCACCACCGCACAGGGGAAGAACACCCCTCCACTTT
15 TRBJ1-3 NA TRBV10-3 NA CAISTGPSSGNTIYF TGTGCCATCAGCACCGGGCCGAGCTCTGGAAACACCATATATTTT
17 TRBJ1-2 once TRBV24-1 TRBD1 CATRETGEMRRSYGYTF TGTGCCACCAGAGAGACAGGGGAAATGCGGAGGAGCTATGGCTACACCTTC
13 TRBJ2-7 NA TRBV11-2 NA CASSSREMREQYF TGTGCCAGCAGCTCCCGAGAAATGCGCGAGCAGTACTTC